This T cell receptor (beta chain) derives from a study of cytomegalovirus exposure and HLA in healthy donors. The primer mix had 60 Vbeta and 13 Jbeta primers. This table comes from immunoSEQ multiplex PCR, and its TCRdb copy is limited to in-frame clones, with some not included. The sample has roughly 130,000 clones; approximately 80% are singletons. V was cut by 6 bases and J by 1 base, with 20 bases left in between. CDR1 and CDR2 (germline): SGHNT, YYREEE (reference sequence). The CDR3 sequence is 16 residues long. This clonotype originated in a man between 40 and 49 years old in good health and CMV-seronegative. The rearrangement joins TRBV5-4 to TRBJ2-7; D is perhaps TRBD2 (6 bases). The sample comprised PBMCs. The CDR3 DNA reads TGTGCCAGCACAACGGGACTCCCCCCGGATTCCTACGAGCAGTACTTC. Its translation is CASTTGLPPDSYEQYF.